This TCR beta chain was documented in a study of blood T cell repertoires in COVID-19. Study background: Italy, Spain and the United States were the sources of the convalescent and acute COVID-19 samples. T cells, B-cell-depleted T cells, or PBMCs supplied cDNA or gDNA.

In the source study's methods: Estimates of nucleated cell counts were drawn from the amplification of reference gene primers. Sequencing used immunoSEQ multiplex PCR; TCRdb keeps in-frame clones, though not all of them. Clone size and V and J calls were adopted from that table, with D and trimming inferred from the DNA. The sample has around 260,000 clones; around 89% are singletons. Trimming shortened V by 4 bases and J by 0 bases, and 10 bases separated the two germline ends. Germline CDR1 and CDR2: MNHEY and SVGAGI. This CDR3 spans 15 amino acids. The chain combines TRBV6-5 with TRBJ2-4, with D unclear. The TCR sequence derives from a man in his thirties or forties with acute or convalescent COVID-19. Source material: peripheral blood. The CDR3 bases are TGTGCCAGCAGTTCGGTCGATCGAGCCAAAAACATTCAGTACTTC. Translated, it gives CASSSVDRAKNIQYF.